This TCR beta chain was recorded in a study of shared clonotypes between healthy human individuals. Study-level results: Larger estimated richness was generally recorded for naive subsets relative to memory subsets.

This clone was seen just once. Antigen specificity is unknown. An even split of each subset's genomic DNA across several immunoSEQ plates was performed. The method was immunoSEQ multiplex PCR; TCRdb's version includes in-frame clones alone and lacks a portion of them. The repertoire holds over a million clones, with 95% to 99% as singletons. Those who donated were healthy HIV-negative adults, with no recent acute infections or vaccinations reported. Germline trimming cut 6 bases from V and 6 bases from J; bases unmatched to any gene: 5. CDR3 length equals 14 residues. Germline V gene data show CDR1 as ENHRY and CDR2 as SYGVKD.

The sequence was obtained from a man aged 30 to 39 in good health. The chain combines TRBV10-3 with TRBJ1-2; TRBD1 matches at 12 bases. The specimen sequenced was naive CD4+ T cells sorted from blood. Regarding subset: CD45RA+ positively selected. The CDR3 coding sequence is TGTGCCATCAGGGGGACAGGGGGCGCACATGGCTACACCTTC. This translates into CAIRGTGGAHGYTF.